This T cell receptor (beta chain) is from a study of CD8 T cells in Susac syndrome. This CDR3 contains 12 residues. Trimming pared 3 bases from V and 2 bases from J, leaving 8 bases between. CDR1 DFQATT and CDR2 SNEGSKA come from the germline V gene (reference sequence). FACS enriched CD8+ TEMRA cells, while bulk CD8+ and CD4+ were negatively isolated. The authors reverse transcribed about 0.5 to 1 ug RNA with random hexamers. TCRdb analysed the immunoSEQ multiplex PCR reads with MiXCR anew, one entry per CDR3 protein. Found here are some 200,000 distinct CDR3 sequences, approximately 96% of them singletons; the top ten hold 0.098%.

This chain joins TRBV20-1 and TRBJ2-7; D is unresolved. Sequenced input: CD4+ T cells from PBMCs. The TCR sequence derives from a human donor with Susac syndrome. Written as DNA, the CDR3 is TGCAGTGCTAGTGCAAGACCCTACGAGCAGTACTTC. Amino acid sequence: CSASARPYEQYF.